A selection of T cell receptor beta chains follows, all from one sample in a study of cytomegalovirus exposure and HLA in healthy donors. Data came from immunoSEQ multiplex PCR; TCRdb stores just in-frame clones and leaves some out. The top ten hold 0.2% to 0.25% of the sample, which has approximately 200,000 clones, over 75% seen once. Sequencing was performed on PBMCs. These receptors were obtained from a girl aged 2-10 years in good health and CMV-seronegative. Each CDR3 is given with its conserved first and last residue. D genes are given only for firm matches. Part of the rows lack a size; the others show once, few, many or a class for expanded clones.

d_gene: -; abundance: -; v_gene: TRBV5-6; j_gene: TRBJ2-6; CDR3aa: CASSFRTVPLTGANVLTF; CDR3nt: TGTGCCAGCAGCTTCCGGACAGTCCCTCTTACTGGGGCCAACGTCCTGACTTTC
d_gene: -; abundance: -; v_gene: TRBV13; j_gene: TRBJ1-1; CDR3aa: CASSYFLMESTEAFF; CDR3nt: TGTGCCAGCAGCTACTTCTTAATGGAGAGCACTGAAGCTTTCTTT
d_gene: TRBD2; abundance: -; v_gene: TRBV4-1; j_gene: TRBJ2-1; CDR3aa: CASSQELAGVGEQFF; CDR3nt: TGCGCCAGCAGCCAAGAACTAGCGGGAGTTGGTGAGCAGTTCTTC
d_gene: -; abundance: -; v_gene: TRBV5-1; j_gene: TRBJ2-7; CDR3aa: CASSLGGSSNYEQYF; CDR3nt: TGCGCCAGCAGCTTGGGTGGGAGTAGTAACTACGAGCAGTACTTC
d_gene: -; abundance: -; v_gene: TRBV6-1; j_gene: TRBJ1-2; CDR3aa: CASTPNRVSRYGYTF; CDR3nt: TGTGCCAGCACCCCGAACAGGGTCAGCCGCTATGGCTACACCTTC
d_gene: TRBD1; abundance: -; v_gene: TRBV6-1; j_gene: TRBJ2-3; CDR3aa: CASSEWGLGQDTDTQYF; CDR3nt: TGTGCCAGCAGTGAATGGGGGCTGGGACAGGACACAGATACGCAGTATTTT
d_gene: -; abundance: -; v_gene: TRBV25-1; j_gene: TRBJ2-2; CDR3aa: CASSESSGELFF; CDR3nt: TGTGCCAGCAGTGAATCCTCCGGGGAGCTGTTTTTT
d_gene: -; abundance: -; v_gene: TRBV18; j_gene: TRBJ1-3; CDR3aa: CASSRPGTRLGSGNTIYF; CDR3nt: TGTGCCAGCTCACGTCCCGGGACAAGGTTGGGCTCTGGAAACACCATATATTTT
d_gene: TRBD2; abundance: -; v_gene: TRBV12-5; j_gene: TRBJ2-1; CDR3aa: CASGLPGTSEHNEQFF; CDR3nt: TGTGCTAGTGGTTTGCCAGGGACTAGCGAACACAATGAGCAGTTCTTC
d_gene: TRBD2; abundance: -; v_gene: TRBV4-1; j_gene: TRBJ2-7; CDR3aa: CASSQVPLSTSLGAGEQYF; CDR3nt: TGCGCCAGCAGCCAAGTCCCTTTGTCGACTAGCCTAGGGGCCGGGGAGCAGTACTTC
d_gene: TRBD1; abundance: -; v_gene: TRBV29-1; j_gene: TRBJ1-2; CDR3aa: CSVEGQGEGYTF; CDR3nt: TGCAGCGTTGAAGGGCAGGGGGAGGGCTACACCTTC
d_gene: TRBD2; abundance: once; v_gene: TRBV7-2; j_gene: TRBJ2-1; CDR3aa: CASSLDGTSGDNEQFF; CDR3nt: TGTGCCAGCAGCTTAGATGGGACTAGCGGAGACAATGAGCAGTTCTTC
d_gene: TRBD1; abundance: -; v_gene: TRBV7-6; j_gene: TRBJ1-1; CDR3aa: CASSLQGDTEAFF; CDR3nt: TGTGCCAGCAGCTTACAGGGGGACACTGAAGCTTTCTTT
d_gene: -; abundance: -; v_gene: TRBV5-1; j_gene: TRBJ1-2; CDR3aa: CASSPGVRSGGYTF; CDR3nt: TGCGCCAGCAGCCCAGGAGTTCGTTCGGGGGGCTACACCTTC
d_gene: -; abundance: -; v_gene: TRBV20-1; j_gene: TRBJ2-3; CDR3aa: CSARVNFAQYF; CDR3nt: TGCAGTGCGCGGGTGAATTTCGCGCAGTATTTT
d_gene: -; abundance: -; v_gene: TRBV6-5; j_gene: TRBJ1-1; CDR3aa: CASLRDTEAFF; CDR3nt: TGTGCCAGTCTCCGGGACACTGAAGCTTTCTTT
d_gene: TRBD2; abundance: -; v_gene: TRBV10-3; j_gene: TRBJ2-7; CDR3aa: CAISEGFTRESRYEQYF; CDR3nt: TGTGCCATCAGTGAGGGGTTCACGCGGGAGAGCCGTTACGAGCAGTACTTC
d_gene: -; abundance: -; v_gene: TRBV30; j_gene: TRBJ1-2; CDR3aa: CAGLRTNYGYTF; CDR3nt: TGTGCCGGACTTAGAACTAACTATGGCTACACCTTC
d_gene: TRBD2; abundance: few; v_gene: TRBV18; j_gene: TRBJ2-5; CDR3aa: CASSPGTSSSIQETQYF; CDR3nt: TGTGCCAGCTCACCGGGGACTAGCTCCTCCATTCAAGAGACCCAGTACTTC
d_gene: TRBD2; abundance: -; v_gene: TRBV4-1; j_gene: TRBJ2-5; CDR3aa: CASSHPTPTSGGAWKTQYF; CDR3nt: TGCGCCAGCAGCCACCCAACCCCCACTAGCGGGGGGGCTTGGAAGACCCAGTACTTC
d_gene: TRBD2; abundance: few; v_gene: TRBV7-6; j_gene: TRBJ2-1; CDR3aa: CASSTGGNEQFF; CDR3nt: TGTGCCAGCAGTACGGGAGGGAATGAGCAGTTCTTC
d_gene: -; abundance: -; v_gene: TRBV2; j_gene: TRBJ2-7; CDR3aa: CASTRSYEQYF; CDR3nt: TGTGCCAGCACCCGGTCCTACGAGCAGTACTTC
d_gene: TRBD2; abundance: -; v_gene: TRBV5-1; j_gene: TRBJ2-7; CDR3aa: CASSPGTSGYEQYF; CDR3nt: TGCGCCAGCAGCCCCGGGACTAGCGGCTACGAGCAGTACTTC
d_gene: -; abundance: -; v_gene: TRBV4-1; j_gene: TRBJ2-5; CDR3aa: CASSQVITPQETQYF; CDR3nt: TGCGCCAGCAGCCAAGTAATCACACCACAAGAGACCCAGTACTTC
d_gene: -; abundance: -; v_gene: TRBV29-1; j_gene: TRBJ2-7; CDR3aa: CSVEVSSYEQYF; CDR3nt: TGCAGCGTTGAGGTCAGCTCCTACGAGCAGTACTTC
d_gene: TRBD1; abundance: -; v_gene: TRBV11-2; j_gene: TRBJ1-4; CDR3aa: CASRPVRGTANEKLFF; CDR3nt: TGTGCCAGCAGACCCGTTAGGGGGACAGCTAATGAAAAACTGTTTTTT
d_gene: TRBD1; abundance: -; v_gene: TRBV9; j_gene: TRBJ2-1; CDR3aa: CASNPDRVGNEQFF; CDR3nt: TGTGCCAGCAACCCGGACAGGGTGGGAAATGAGCAGTTCTTC
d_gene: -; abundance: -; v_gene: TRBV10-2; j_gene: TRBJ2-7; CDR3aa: CASSDPSRPFYEQYF; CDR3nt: TGCGCCAGCAGTGACCCCTCCCGTCCCTTCTACGAGCAGTACTTC
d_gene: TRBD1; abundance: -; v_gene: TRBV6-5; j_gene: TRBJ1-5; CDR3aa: CASSSFRDSGGSQHF; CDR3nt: TGTGCCAGCAGTTCTTTTAGGGACAGCGGTGGGTCCCAGCATTTT
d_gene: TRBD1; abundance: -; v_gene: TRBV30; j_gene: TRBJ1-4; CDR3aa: CAWGTGKDEKLFF; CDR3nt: TGTGCCTGGGGGACAGGGAAAGATGAAAAACTGTTTTTT
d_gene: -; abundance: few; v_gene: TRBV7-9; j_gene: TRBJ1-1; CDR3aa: CASSLGGGNTEAFF; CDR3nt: TGTGCCAGCAGCTTAGGGGGGGGGAACACTGAAGCTTTCTTT
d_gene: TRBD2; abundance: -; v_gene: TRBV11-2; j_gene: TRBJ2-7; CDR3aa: CASSTTGTRTHEQYF; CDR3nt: TGTGCCAGCAGCACGACCGGGACTAGGACTCACGAGCAGTACTTC
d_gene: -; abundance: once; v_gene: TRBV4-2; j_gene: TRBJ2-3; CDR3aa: CASSPLSSDTQYF; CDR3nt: TGTGCCAGCAGCCCCCTTAGTTCCGATACGCAGTATTTT
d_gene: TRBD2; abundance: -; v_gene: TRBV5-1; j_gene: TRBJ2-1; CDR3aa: CASSLSAGGLSSYNEQFF; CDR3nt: TGCGCCAGCAGCTTGTCGGCGGGAGGGTTAAGCTCCTACAATGAGCAGTTCTTC
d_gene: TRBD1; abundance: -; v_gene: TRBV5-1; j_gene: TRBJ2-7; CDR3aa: CASSAATGSFSYEQYF; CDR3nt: TGCGCCAGCAGCGCGGCGACAGGGAGTTTCTCCTACGAGCAGTACTTC
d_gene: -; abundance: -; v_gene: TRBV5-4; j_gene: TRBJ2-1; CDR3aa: CASSKNGQNYNEQFF; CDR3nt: TGTGCCAGCAGCAAAAACGGACAGAATTACAATGAGCAGTTCTTC
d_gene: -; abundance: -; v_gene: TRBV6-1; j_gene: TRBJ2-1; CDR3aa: CASSELSGSYNEQFF; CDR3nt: TGTGCCAGCAGTGAGCTCTCAGGCTCCTACAATGAGCAGTTCTTC
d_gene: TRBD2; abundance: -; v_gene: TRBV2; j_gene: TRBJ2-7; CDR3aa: CASRPGLAGTYEQYF; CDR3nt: TGTGCCAGCAGACCCGGACTAGCGGGAACCTACGAGCAGTACTTC
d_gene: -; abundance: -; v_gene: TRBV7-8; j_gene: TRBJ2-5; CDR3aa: CASSLAGAQETQYF; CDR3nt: TGTGCCAGCAGCTTAGCGGGAGCCCAAGAGACCCAGTACTTC
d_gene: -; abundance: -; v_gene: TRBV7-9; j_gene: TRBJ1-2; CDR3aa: CASSLAQGTNYGYTF; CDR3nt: TGTGCCAGCAGCTTGGCACAGGGTACTAACTATGGCTACACCTTC
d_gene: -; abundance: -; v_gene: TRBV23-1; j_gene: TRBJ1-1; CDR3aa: CASSHPGEACVEAFF; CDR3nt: TGCGCCAGCAGTCATCCCGGGGAGGCCTGCGTTGAAGCTTTCTTT
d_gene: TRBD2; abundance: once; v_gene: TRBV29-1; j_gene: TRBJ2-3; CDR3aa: CSVVLAGGADTQYF; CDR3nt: TGCAGCGTTGTCCTAGCGGGAGGGGCAGATACGCAGTATTTT
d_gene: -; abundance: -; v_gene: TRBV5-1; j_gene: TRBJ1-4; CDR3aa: CASSSVGQPNEKLFF; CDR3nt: TGCGCCAGCAGCTCGGTTGGGCAGCCCAATGAAAAACTGTTTTTT
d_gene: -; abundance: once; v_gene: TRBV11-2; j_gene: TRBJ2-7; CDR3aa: CASSLGGQGPYEQYF; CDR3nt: TGTGCCAGCAGCTTAGGGGGTCAGGGTCCCTACGAGCAGTACTTC
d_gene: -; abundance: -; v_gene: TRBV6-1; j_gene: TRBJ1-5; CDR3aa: CASSAEPQVEPQHF; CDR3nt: TGTGCCAGCAGTGCCGAACCCCAGGTAGAGCCCCAGCATTTT
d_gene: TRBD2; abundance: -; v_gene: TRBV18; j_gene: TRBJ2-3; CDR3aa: CASSPRTSGSTDTQYF; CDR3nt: TGTGCCAGCTCACCAAGAACTAGCGGTAGCACAGATACGCAGTATTTT
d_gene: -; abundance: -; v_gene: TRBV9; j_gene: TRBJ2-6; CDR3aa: CASSVSSGRNPGANVLTF; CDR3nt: TGTGCCAGCAGCGTAAGTAGCGGCCGGAACCCTGGGGCCAACGTCCTGACTTTC
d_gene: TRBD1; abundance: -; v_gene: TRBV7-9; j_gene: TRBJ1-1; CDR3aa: CASKIGGPGTEAFF; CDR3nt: TGTGCCAGCAAAATAGGGGGCCCGGGGACTGAAGCTTTCTTT
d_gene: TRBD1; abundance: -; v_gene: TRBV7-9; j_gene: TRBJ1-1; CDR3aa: CAVGTGGMNTEAFF; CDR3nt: TGTGCCGTAGGGACAGGGGGGATGAACACTGAAGCTTTCTTT